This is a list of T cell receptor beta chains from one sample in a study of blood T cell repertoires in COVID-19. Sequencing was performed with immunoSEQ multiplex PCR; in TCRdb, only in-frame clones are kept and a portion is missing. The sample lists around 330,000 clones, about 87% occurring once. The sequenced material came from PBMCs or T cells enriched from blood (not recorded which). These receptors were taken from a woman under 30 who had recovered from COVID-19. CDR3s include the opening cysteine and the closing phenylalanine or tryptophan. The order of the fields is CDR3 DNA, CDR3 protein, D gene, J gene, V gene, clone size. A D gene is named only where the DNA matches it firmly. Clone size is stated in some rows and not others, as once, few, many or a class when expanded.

TGTGCCAGCAGCGTAGGGGGACTAGTCCTGACCGAGCAGTACTTC | CASSVGGLVLTEQYF | TRBD2 | TRBJ2-7 | TRBV9 | .
TGTGCCAGCAGCCCGACAGGGATTGGAAACACCATATATTTT | CASSPTGIGNTIYF | TRBD1 | TRBJ1-3 | TRBV2 | .
TGTGCCAGCAGCATCCTAGGGGAGGGCACAGATACGCAGTATTTT | CASSILGEGTDTQYF | . | TRBJ2-3 | TRBV2 | .
TGTGCCAGCAGCCCGAGGGGGTTACCGGACTATGGCTACACCTTC | CASSPRGLPDYGYTF | . | TRBJ1-2 | TRBV5-4 | .
TGTGCCAGCAGCATTGGACAGGGTGTCACCTACGAGCAGTACTTC | CASSIGQGVTYEQYF | TRBD1 | TRBJ2-7 | TRBV9 | few
TGCGCCAGCAGCTTGACGGGCGGGTTGTCTGAAGCTTTCTTT | CASSLTGGLSEAFF | . | TRBJ1-1 | TRBV5-1 | .
TGTGCCAGCAGTTTCAGGGGTGGCAATCAGCCCCAGCATTTT | CASSFRGGNQPQHF | . | TRBJ1-5 | TRBV6-5 | once
TGTGCCAGCAGAGACAGGGCTGGAAACACCATATATTTT | CASRDRAGNTIYF | TRBD1 | TRBJ1-3 | TRBV7-8 | .
TGTGCCAGCAGTTACTTAGGGGGAATTGGAACCGGGGAGCTGTTTTTT | CASSYLGGIGTGELFF | . | TRBJ2-2 | TRBV6-2/TRBV6-3 | .
TGTGCCAGTACTCCGTCCGGCTCCTACGAGCAGTACTTC | CASTPSGSYEQYF | . | TRBJ2-7 | TRBV19 | .
TGCGCCAGCAGCTCGACTAGTAGTCCACAAGAGACCCAGTACTTC | CASSSTSSPQETQYF | . | TRBJ2-5 | TRBV5-1 | .
TGTGCCAGCAGCCCAGGGACAGGACGGGGTGGCTACACCTTC | CASSPGTGRGGYTF | TRBD1 | TRBJ1-2 | TRBV7-2 | .
TGTGCCAGTAGCCTGACAGGGACAAACTATGGCTACACCTTC | CASSLTGTNYGYTF | TRBD1 | TRBJ1-2 | TRBV19 | .
TGTGCCACCAGCAGGCGGGATCAGGGATCAGAAAAACTGTTTTTT | CATSRRDQGSEKLFF | . | TRBJ1-4 | TRBV15 | .
TGCGCCAGCAGGCTAGTGCCTTCGAACACCGGGGAGCTGTTTTTT | CASRLVPSNTGELFF | . | TRBJ2-2 | TRBV5-1 | once
TGCAGTGCTAGTAGACAGGGGCCTCGCACAGATACGCAGTATTTT | CSASRQGPRTDTQYF | TRBD1 | TRBJ2-3 | TRBV20-1 | .
TGTGCCAGCAGCCCTCTAGGACAGGGGAAGAACACTGAAGCTTTCTTT | CASSPLGQGKNTEAFF | TRBD1 | TRBJ1-1 | TRBV14 | few
TGTGCCAGTAGTATTGAGGGAATTGGTGGAAACACCATATATTTT | CASSIEGIGGNTIYF | . | TRBJ1-3 | TRBV19 | .
TGTGCCTGGAGTGTACAGGCCGGAGATACGCAGTATTTT | CAWSVQAGDTQYF | . | TRBJ2-3 | TRBV30 | once
TGTGCCAGCAGCGCTTTCGGTGTCACCGCTGAAGCTTTCTTT | CASSAFGVTAEAFF | . | TRBJ1-1 | TRBV4-2 | .
TGTGCCAGCAGCTCGACATTGGGGACTAGTCGGAATGAGCAGTTCTTC | CASSSTLGTSRNEQFF | TRBD2 | TRBJ2-1 | TRBV9 | .
TGCGCCAGCAGCCACCAGGACACGGTAATCTACGAGCAGTACTTC | CASSHQDTVIYEQYF | . | TRBJ2-7 | TRBV5-1 | .
TGCGCCAGCAGCCCTCGTGGGGCCGGCTCCTACGAGCAGTACTTC | CASSPRGAGSYEQYF | . | TRBJ2-7 | TRBV4-3 | few
TGTGCCAGCAGCGTAGACGGGGTGGGGGAGCAGTACTTC | CASSVDGVGEQYF | . | TRBJ2-7 | TRBV9 | .
TGTGCCAGTAGTCCGGACAGGGCATACGGTTCACCCCTCCACTTT | CASSPDRAYGSPLHF | TRBD1 | TRBJ1-6 | TRBV19 | .
TGTGCCAGCAGCGTACGGGACTTCGGATTTTACGAGCAGTACTTC | CASSVRDFGFYEQYF | . | TRBJ2-7 | TRBV9 | .
TGTGCCAGCAGCCGAGGGACTAGCGGTAGCACAGATACGCAGTATTTT | CASSRGTSGSTDTQYF | TRBD2 | TRBJ2-3 | TRBV7-8 | .
TGTGCCTGGAGCCCCGGATGGGGAGAAAGCTCCTACGAGCAGTACTTC | CAWSPGWGESSYEQYF | . | TRBJ2-7 | TRBV30 | .
TGTGCCAGCAGTACAGGAGAGGAGGGTCAGGGGCCCCAGCATTTT | CASSTGEEGQGPQHF | . | TRBJ1-5 | TRBV27 | few
TGTGCCAGCAGCGTTCGGACAGGGGAGACTGAGCAGTTCTTC | CASSVRTGETEQFF | TRBD1 | TRBJ2-1 | TRBV9 | .
TGTGCCAGTAGTATGCCCGGGGATGCCTATGGCTACACCTTC | CASSMPGDAYGYTF | . | TRBJ1-2 | TRBV19 | .
TGTGCCAGCAGCTTATTCATGAACACTGAAGCTTTCTTT | CASSLFMNTEAFF | . | TRBJ1-1 | TRBV7-3 | .
TGTGCCAGCAGCTCTGGGCGGGAGGGCGATGAGCAGTTCTTC | CASSSGREGDEQFF | TRBD2 | TRBJ2-1 | TRBV5-6 | .
TGTGCCAGCAGTTTGTACGCTCAGGACGAGCAGTACTTC | CASSLYAQDEQYF | . | TRBJ2-7 | TRBV12-3/TRBV12-4 | .
TGTGCCAGCAGCCATGGACAGGAAGACATGAACACTGAAGCTTTCTTT | CASSHGQEDMNTEAFF | TRBD1 | TRBJ1-1 | TRBV28 | .
TGTGCCAGCAGTATCCTAGCGAGCGCCCAAGAGACCCAGTACTTC | CASSILASAQETQYF | . | TRBJ2-5 | TRBV6-2/TRBV6-3 | .
TGTGCCAGCACCACGTTGGCAGGGAATCAGCCCCAGCATTTT | CASTTLAGNQPQHF | . | TRBJ1-5 | TRBV7-2 | .
TGTGCCAGCTCACCCGGCGGGACTAGGACCTACGAGCAGTACTTC | CASSPGGTRTYEQYF | TRBD2 | TRBJ2-7 | TRBV18 | .
TGTGCCAGCACCACGACAGGGGGCGCGGAGACCCAGTACTTC | CASTTTGGAETQYF | TRBD1 | TRBJ2-5 | TRBV27 | .
TGTGCCAGCAGCTTAACACTAGCGAGCTCCTACAATGAGCAGTTCTTC | CASSLTLASSYNEQFF | TRBD2 | TRBJ2-1 | TRBV7-3 | .
TGTGCCAGCAGCCTTGGAACAGGGACCTATGGCTACACCTTC | CASSLGTGTYGYTF | . | TRBJ1-2 | TRBV13 | .
TGTGCCAGCAGCCCCAATTCGCTAGGGCGGGGATCCGAGCAGTACTTC | CASSPNSLGRGSEQYF | . | TRBJ2-7 | TRBV7-2 | .
TGTGCCAGCAGCTATCTAAGTTCTAACTATGGCTACACCTTC | CASSYLSSNYGYTF | . | TRBJ1-2 | TRBV7-2 | .
TGTGCCTGGAGTCCGGGACAGGGGTGGCTGAACACTGAAGCTTTCTTT | CAWSPGQGWLNTEAFF | TRBD1 | TRBJ1-1 | TRBV30 | .
TGTGCCAGCACCATATGGCAGAACAGCCTCTTTCCCTATGGCTACACCTTC | CASTIWQNSLFPYGYTF | . | TRBJ1-2 | TRBV7-2 | .
TGTGCCAGCAGTGCACCCCGGGACAGGGCAAGCAATCAGCCCCAGCATTTT | CASSAPRDRASNQPQHF | TRBD1 | TRBJ1-5 | TRBV6-1 | .
TGCGCCAGCAGCCGGGGACAGCCCGGAAACACCATATATTTT | CASSRGQPGNTIYF | TRBD1 | TRBJ1-3 | TRBV5-1 | .